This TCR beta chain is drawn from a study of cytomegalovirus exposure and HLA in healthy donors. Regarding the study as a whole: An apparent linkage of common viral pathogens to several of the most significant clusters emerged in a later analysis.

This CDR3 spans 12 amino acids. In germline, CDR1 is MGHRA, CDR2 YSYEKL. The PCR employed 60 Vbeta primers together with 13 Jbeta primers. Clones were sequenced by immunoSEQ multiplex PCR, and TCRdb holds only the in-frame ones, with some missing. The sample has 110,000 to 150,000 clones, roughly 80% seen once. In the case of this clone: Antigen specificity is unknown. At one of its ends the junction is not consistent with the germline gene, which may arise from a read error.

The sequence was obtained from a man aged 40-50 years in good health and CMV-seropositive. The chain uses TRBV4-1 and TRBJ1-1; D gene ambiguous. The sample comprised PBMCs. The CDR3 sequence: CASSPDLTEAFF. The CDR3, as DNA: TGTGCCAGCAGCCCCGACTTGACTGAAGCTTTCTTT.